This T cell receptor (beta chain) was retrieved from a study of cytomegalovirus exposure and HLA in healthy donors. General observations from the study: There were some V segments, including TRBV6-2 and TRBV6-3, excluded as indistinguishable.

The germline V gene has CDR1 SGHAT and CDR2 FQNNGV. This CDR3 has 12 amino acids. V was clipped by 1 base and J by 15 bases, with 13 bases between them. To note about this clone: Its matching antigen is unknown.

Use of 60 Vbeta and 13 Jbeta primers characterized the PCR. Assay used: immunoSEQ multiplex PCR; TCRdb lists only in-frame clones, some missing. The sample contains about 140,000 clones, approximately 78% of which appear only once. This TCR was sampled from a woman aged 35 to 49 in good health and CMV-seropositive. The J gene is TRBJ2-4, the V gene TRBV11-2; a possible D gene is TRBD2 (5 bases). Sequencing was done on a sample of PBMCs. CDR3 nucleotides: TGTGCCAGCAGCTTAGGTTCAGGAGGCAGGTACTTC. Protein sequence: CASSLGSGGRYF.